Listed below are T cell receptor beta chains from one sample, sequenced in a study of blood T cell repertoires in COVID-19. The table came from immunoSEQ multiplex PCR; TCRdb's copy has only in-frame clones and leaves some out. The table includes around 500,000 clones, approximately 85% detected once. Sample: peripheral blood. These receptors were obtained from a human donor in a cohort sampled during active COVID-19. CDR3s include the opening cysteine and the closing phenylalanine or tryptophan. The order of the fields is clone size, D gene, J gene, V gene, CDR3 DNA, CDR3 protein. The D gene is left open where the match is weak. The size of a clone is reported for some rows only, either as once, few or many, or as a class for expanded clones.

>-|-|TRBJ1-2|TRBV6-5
TGTGCCAGCAGTAGCCCTACAGAAAACTATGGCTACACCTTC
CASSSPTENYGYTF
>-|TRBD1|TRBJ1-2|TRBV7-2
TGTGCCAGCAGCTTAGCGCTAGGGGGACAGTCCTATGGCTACACCTTC
CASSLALGGQSYGYTF
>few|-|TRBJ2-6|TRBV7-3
TGTGCCAGCAGCTTGGCTGGGACAAACTCTGGGGCCAACGTCCTGACTTTC
CASSLAGTNSGANVLTF
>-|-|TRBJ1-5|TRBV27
TGTGCCAGCAGGGCGGGATCCCCCTATAGCAATCAGCCCCAGCATTTT
CASRAGSPYSNQPQHF
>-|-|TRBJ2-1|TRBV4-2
TGTGCCAGCAGCCTTACGTCGGTTAGCTCCTACAATGAGCAGTTCTTC
CASSLTSVSSYNEQFF
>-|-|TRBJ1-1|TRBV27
TGTGCCAGCAGTTTGAGAGGGCCCACTGAAGCTTTCTTT
CASSLRGPTEAFF
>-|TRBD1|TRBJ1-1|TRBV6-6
TGTGCCAGCAGTCGACGCCAGCGGACAGGGAATTCGGGTACTGAAGCTTTCTTT
CASSRRQRTGNSGTEAFF
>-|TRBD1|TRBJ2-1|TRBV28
TGTGCCAGCCTTCGGGACAGGGCTTACAATGAGCAGTTCTTC
CASLRDRAYNEQFF
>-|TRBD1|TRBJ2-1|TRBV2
TGTGCCAGCAGCTCCGACAGGGCCTCCTACAATGAGCAGTTCTTC
CASSSDRASYNEQFF
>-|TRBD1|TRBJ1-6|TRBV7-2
TGTGCCAGCAGCTCCCGGACAGGGTCTTTTACACCCCTCCACTTT
CASSSRTGSFTPLHF
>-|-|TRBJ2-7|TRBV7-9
TGTGCCAGCAGCTTATGGGGGGACCAAACCTACGAGCAGTACTTC
CASSLWGDQTYEQYF
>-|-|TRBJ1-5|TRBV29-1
TGCAGCGTTGAAGTTGGAGGACAGCCCCAGCATTTT
CSVEVGGQPQHF
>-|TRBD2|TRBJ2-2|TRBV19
TGTGCCAGTAGTACCCCCCTAGCGGCGAACACCGGGGAGCTGTTTTTT
CASSTPLAANTGELFF
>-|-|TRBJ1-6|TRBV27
TGTGCCAGCAGGGGGGGACCGGTAAATTCACCCCTCCACTTT
CASRGGPVNSPLHF
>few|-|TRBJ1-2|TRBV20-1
TGCAGTGCCCCCCCAGGGGATGGCTACACCTTC
CSAPPGDGYTF
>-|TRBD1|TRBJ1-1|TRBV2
TGTGCCAGCAGTTACAGGGGTGGGGGTGAAGCTTTCTTT
CASSYRGGGEAFF
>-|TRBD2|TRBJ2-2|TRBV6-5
TGTGCCACCGAGAAGACTAGCGGGGGCACCGGGGAGCTGTTTTTT
CATEKTSGGTGELFF
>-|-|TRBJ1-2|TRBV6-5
TGTGCCAGCAGTTATATTCGGGAGGCGGGCTACACCTTC
CASSYIREAGYTF
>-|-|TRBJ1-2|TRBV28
TGTGCCAGCAGTCCCCCCAATCAAGGCTACACCTTC
CASSPPNQGYTF
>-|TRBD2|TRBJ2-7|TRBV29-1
TGCAGCGTGTTACTAGCGGGAGGAGGGGAGCAGTACTTC
CSVLLAGGGEQYF
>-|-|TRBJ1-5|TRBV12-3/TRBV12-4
TGTGCCAGCAGTTCGTTTAATCAGCCCCAGCATTTT
CASSSFNQPQHF
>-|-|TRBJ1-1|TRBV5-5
TGTGCCAGCAAAAACTCGAACACTGAAGCTTTCTTT
CASKNSNTEAFF
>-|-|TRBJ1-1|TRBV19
TGTGCCAGTAGTATCAGGGGGAACACTGAAGCTTTCTTT
CASSIRGNTEAFF
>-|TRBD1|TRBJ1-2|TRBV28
TGTGCCAGCAGTCCCTCCCCGGGGACAGGCCTCTATGGCTACACCTTC
CASSPSPGTGLYGYTF
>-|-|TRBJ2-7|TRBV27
TGTGCCAGCAGTTCCGGTGAGGGGGGGAGATACGAGCAGTACTTC
CASSSGEGGRYEQYF
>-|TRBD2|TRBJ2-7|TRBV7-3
TGTGCCAGCAGCTTAGCGGGGGGCGAGCAGTACTTC
CASSLAGGEQYF